Listed below are T cell receptor beta chains from one sample, sequenced in a study of T cell responses to AZD1222 COVID-19 vaccine. TCRdb's copy holds only in-frame clones and misses some; the assay was immunoSEQ multiplex PCR. The sample consists of about 150,000 clones, 90% of them appearing once. The sequencing here drew on peripheral blood, taken on day 0 of AZD1222 vaccination. These receptors were collected from an adult in good health. CDR3s include the opening cysteine and the closing phenylalanine or tryptophan. The D gene is left open where the match is weak. Size values are once, few and many counts, or a class for expanded clones, and some rows have none.

size | J | D | V | CDR3 | DNA
. | TRBJ1-5 | TRBD1 | TRBV19 | CASSQWTGMDQPQHF | TGTGCCAGTAGCCAATGGACAGGGATGGATCAGCCCCAGCATTTT
. | TRBJ1-2 | . | TRBV3-1/TRBV3-2 | CASSPAQNFYGYTF | TGTGCCAGCAGCCCAGCTCAGAATTTCTATGGCTACACCTTC
. | TRBJ1-1 | . | TRBV30 | CAWSRPGPLGTEAFF | TGTGCCTGGAGTCGCCCCGGGCCCTTGGGGACTGAAGCTTTCTTT
. | TRBJ1-3 | . | TRBV19 | CASSIVGAIYF | TGTGCCAGTAGTATAGTTGGGGCCATATATTTT
. | TRBJ2-3 | TRBD2 | TRBV10-3 | CAISEPTSGRTTDTQYF | TGTGCCATCAGTGAGCCGACTAGCGGGAGGACGACAGATACGCAGTATTTT
. | TRBJ1-4 | . | TRBV27 | CASRPIGGPNEKLFF | TGTGCCAGCCGCCCTATCGGGGGGCCTAATGAAAAACTGTTTTTT
few | TRBJ2-1 | TRBD1 | TRBV30 | CAWNGDSGRNEQFF | TGTGCCTGGAATGGGGACAGTGGGCGAAATGAGCAGTTCTTC
. | TRBJ2-3 | TRBD2 | TRBV6-5 | CASRVSGSGTDTQYF | TGTGCCAGCAGAGTTAGCGGGAGCGGCACAGATACGCAGTATTTT
once | TRBJ2-3 | TRBD1 | TRBV10-3 | CAILPAPPDRATDTQYF | TGTGCCATCCTTCCCGCGCCCCCAGACAGGGCCACAGATACGCAGTATTTT
. | TRBJ2-2 | TRBD1 | TRBV19 | CASKGQGTGELFF | TGTGCCAGTAAGGGACAGGGTACCGGGGAGCTGTTTTTT
. | TRBJ2-7 | . | TRBV29-1 | CSVEGPAYEQYF | TGCAGCGTTGAAGGACCAGCCTACGAGCAGTACTTC
. | TRBJ1-2 | TRBD1 | TRBV5-5 | CASSLRQGPNYGYTF | TGTGCCAGCAGCCTTCGACAGGGACCTAACTATGGCTACACCTTC
. | TRBJ1-6 | . | TRBV5-1 | CASRASSNSPLHF | TGCGCCAGCAGAGCCAGTTCCAATTCACCCCTCCACTTT
. | TRBJ2-7 | TRBD1 | TRBV28 | CASRATGSSYEQYF | TGTGCCAGCAGAGCGACAGGGAGCTCCTACGAGCAGTACTTC
. | TRBJ2-3 | . | TRBV11-3 | CASSLEDASTDTQYF | TGTGCCAGCAGCTTAGAGGACGCCAGCACAGATACGCAGTATTTT
. | TRBJ1-5 | . | TRBV28 | CASSSPGKGYSNQPQHF | TGTGCCAGCAGTTCTCCAGGGAAGGGTTATAGCAATCAGCCCCAGCATTTT
. | TRBJ2-1 | . | TRBV5-4 | CASSLDYSYNEQFF | TGTGCCAGCAGCTTGGATTACTCCTACAATGAGCAGTTCTTC
. | TRBJ1-4 | . | TRBV28 | CASTSSTRRFNEKLFF | TGTGCCAGCACTTCGTCGACGCGGAGGTTTAATGAAAAACTGTTTTTT
once | TRBJ2-1 | . | TRBV9 | CASSGAGNEQFF | TGTGCCAGCAGCGGGGCAGGCAATGAGCAGTTCTTC
. | TRBJ2-1 | . | TRBV18 | CASSPNQGDEQFF | TGTGCCAGCTCACCAAATCAGGGCGATGAGCAGTTCTTC
few | TRBJ1-2 | . | TRBV7-2 | CASSRPGEYGYTF | TGTGCCAGCAGCCGCCCGGGGGAGTATGGCTACACCTTC
. | TRBJ2-1 | TRBD2 | TRBV9 | CASGKVAGTLTQQFF | TGTGCCAGCGGCAAGGTAGCGGGGACTCTTACTCAGCAGTTCTTC
. | TRBJ2-3 | . | TRBV28 | CASSEAGSSTDTQYF | TGTGCCAGCAGTGAGGCAGGGTCAAGCACAGATACGCAGTATTTT
once | TRBJ1-5 | . | TRBV15 | CATSATGFQPQHF | TGTGCCACCAGCGCAACAGGGTTTCAGCCCCAGCATTTT
. | TRBJ2-7 | TRBD1 | TRBV10-3 | CAIRRTGATYEQYF | TGTGCCATCAGAAGGACAGGGGCCACCTACGAGCAGTACTTC
. | TRBJ1-2 | . | TRBV6-5 | CASSYLSINYGYTF | TGTGCCAGCAGTTACTTATCCATTAACTATGGCTACACCTTC
once | TRBJ2-3 | TRBD1 | TRBV6-5 | CASKGASLSDTQYF | TGTGCCAGCAAGGGGGCCAGCCTTTCAGATACGCAGTATTTT
. | TRBJ2-1 | TRBD2 | TRBV19 | CASRDAAGAREQFF | TGTGCCAGTCGGGATGCAGCGGGGGCGAGGGAGCAGTTCTTC
. | TRBJ1-4 | . | TRBV4-3 | CASSQDVGGNEKLFF | TGCGCCAGCAGCCAAGATGTAGGGGGGAATGAAAAACTGTTTTTT
. | TRBJ1-2 | . | TRBV6-5 | CASSTHRSSGYGYTF | TGTGCCAGCAGTACGCACAGATCGTCCGGGTATGGCTACACCTTC
. | TRBJ1-1 | TRBD1 | TRBV9 | CASSQTGRRGAFF | TGTGCCAGCAGCCAGACAGGGCGGCGGGGAGCTTTCTTT
few | TRBJ2-3 | . | TRBV11-3 | CASSGGRPGTRGSTDTQYF | TGTGCCAGCAGCGGAGGGAGGCCGGGGACTCGCGGGAGCACAGATACGCAGTATTTT
. | TRBJ2-5 | . | TRBV5-1 | CASSLAETQYF | TGCGCCAGCAGCTTGGCAGAGACCCAGTACTTC
. | TRBJ2-1 | . | TRBV12-5 | CASGLDHEQFF | TGTGCTAGTGGTCTTGACCATGAGCAGTTCTTC
. | TRBJ2-7 | . | TRBV11-2 | CASSLIGGGLGGYEQYF | TGTGCCAGCAGCTTAATAGGGGGGGGACTCGGCGGCTACGAGCAGTACTTC
. | TRBJ1-2 | . | TRBV11-2 | CASSLGLGARNGYTF | TGTGCCAGCAGCTTAGGACTGGGGGCGCGGAATGGCTACACCTTC
. | TRBJ2-7 | TRBD2 | TRBV5-4 | CASSHLAGGLYEQYF | TGTGCCAGCAGCCATTTAGCGGGAGGGCTATACGAGCAGTACTTC
. | TRBJ1-4 | . | TRBV7-9 | CASSQDSATNEKLFF | TGTGCCAGCAGCCAGGACAGCGCAACTAATGAAAAACTGTTTTTT
. | TRBJ2-5 | TRBD1 | TRBV19 | CASREGQGAGETQYF | TGTGCCAGTAGGGAAGGACAGGGGGCAGGAGAGACCCAGTACTTC
. | TRBJ2-2 | . | TRBV20-1 | CSASKRETGELFF | TGCAGTGCTAGTAAGAGGGAGACCGGGGAGCTGTTTTTT
. | TRBJ1-1 | . | TRBV2 | CASSEGGQWTEAFF | TGTGCCAGCAGTGAAGGGGGGCAGTGGACTGAAGCTTTCTTT
. | TRBJ1-1 | TRBD1 | TRBV7-3 | CASSLQGLGTEAFF | TGTGCCAGCAGCCTACAGGGGCTTGGCACTGAAGCTTTCTTT
. | TRBJ2-1 | . | TRBV6-5 | CASSYGARRYNEQFF | TGTGCCAGCAGTTACGGGGCGCGGAGGTACAATGAGCAGTTCTTC